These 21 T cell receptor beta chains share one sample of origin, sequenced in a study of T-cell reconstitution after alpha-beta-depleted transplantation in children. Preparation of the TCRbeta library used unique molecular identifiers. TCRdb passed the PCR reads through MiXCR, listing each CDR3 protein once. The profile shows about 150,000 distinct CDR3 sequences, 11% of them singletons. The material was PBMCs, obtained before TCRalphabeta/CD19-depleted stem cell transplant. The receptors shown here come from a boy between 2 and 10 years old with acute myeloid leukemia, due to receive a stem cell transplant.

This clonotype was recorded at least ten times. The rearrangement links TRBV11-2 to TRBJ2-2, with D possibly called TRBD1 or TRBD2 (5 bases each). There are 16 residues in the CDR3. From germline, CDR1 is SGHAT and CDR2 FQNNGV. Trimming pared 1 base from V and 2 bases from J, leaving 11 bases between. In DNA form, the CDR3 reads TGTGCCAGCAGCTTAGGTACGGGGCTCAACACCGGGGAGCTGTTTTTT. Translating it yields CASSLGTGLNTGELFF.

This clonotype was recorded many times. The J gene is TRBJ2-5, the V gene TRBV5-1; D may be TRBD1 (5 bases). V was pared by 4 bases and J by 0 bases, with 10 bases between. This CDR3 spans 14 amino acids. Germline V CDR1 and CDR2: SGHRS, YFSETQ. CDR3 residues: CASSIQGYQETQYF. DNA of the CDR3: TGCGCCAGCAGCATCCAGGGATACCAAGAGACCCAGTACTTC.

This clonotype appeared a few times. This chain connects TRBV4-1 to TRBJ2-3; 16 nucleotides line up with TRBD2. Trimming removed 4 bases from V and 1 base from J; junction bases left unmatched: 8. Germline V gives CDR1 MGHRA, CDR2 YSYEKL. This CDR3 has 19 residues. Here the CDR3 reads CASSRPGLAGGPGTDTQYF. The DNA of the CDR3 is TGCGCCAGCAGCCGCCCGGGACTAGCGGGGGGGCCCGGCACAGATACGCAGTATTTT.

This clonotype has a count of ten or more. CDR3: CASSEQAYYEQYF. The CDR3 DNA follows: TGTGCCAGCAGTGAGCAAGCCTACTACGAGCAGTACTTC. This sequence joins TRBV5-4 and TRBJ2-7; D is unclear. The CDR3 has 13 amino acids. Trimming pared 5 bases from V and 3 bases from J, leaving 12 bases between. Germline CDR1 is SGHNT and CDR2 is YYREEE (reference sequence).

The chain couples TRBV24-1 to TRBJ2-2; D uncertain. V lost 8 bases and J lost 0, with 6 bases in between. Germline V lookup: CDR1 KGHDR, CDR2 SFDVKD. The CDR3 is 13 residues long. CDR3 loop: CATKPANTGELFF. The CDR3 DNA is TGTGCCACCAAGCCGGCGAACACCGGGGAGCTGTTTTTT.

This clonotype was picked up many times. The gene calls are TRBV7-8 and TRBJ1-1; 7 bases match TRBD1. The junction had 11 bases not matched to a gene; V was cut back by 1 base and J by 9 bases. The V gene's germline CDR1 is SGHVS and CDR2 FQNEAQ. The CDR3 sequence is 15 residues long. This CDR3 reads CASSLDFRGTEKAFF. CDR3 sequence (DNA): TGTGCCAGCAGCTTAGATTTTAGGGGGACAGAGAAAGCTTTCTTT.

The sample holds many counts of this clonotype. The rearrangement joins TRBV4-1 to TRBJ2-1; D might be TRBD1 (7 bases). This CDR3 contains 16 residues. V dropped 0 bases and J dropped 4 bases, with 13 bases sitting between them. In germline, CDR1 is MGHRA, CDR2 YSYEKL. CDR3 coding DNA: TGCGCCAGCAGCCAAGAAGGGGGGACAGCTTACAATGAGCAGTTCTTC. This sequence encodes CASSQEGGTAYNEQFF.

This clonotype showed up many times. The CDR3: CASSQGTGRNEQFF. The CDR3, as DNA: TGCGCCAGCAGCCAGGGTACAGGGCGCAATGAGCAGTTCTTC. The chain employs TRBV4-1 and TRBJ2-1; tentative D call: TRBD1 (6 bases). The CDR3 loop spans 14 amino acids. Germline CDR1 is MGHRA and CDR2 is YSYEKL. V lost 3 bases and J 6 bases, leaving 12 bases between the germline ends.

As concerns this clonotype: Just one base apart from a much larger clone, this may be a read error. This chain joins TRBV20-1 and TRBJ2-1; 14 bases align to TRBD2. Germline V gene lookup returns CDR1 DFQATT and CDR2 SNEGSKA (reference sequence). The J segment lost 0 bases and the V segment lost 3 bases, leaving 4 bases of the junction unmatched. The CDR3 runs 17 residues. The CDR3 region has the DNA TGCAGTGCTAGGGGACTAGCGGGGGTTAGCTCCTACAATGAGCAGTTCTTC. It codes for CSARGLAGVSSYNEQFF.

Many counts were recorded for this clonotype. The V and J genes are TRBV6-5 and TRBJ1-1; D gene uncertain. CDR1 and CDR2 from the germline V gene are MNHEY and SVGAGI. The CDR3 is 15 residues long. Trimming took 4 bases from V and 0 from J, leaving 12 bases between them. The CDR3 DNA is TGTGCCAGCAGTTCGTGGACTGTAATGAACACTGAAGCTTTCTTT. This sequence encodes CASSSWTVMNTEAFF.

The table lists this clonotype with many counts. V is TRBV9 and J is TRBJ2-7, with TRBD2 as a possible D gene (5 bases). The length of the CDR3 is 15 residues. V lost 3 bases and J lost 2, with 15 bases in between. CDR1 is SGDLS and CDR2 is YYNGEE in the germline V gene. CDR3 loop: CASSGKRVDPYEQYV. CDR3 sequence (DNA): TGTGCCAGCAGCGGAAAGAGGGTGGACCCCTACGAGCAGTACGTC.

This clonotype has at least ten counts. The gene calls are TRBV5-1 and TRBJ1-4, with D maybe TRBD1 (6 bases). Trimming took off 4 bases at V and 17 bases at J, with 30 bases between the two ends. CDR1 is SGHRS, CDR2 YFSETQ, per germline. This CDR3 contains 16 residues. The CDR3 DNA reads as TGCGCCAGCAGCCAAGAAGGGGGGAGCAGTAATGAAAAACCTTTTTTT. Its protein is CASSQEGGSSNEKPFF.

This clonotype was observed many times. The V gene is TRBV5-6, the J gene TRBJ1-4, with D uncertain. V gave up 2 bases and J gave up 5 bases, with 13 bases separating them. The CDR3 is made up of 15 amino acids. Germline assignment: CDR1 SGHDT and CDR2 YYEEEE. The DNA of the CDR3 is TGTGCCAGCAGCTTTATCCAGGCCCCAAATGAAAAACTGTTTTTT. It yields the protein CASSFIQAPNEKLFF. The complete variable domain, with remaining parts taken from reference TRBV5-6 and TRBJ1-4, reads DAGVTQSPTHLIKTRGQQVTLRCSPKSGHDTVSWYQQALGQGPQFIFQYYEEEERQRGNFPDRFSGHQFPNYSSELNVNALLLGDSALYLCASSFIQAPNEKLFFGSGTQLSVL.

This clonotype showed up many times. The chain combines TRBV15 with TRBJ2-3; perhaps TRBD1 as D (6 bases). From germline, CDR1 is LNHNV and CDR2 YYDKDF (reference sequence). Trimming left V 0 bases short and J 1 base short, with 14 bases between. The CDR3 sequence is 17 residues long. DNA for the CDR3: TGTGCCACCAGCAGAGACCAACAGGGTAGGGGCACAGATACGCAGTATTTT. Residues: CATSRDQQGRGTDTQYF.

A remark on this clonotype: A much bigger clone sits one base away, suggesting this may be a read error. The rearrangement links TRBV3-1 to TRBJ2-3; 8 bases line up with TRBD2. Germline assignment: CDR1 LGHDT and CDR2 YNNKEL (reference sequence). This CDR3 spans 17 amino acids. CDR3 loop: CASCQEVLRGATDTQYF. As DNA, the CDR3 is TGTGCCAGCTGCCAAGAAGTGTTGCGGGGGGCAACAGATACGCAGTATTTT.

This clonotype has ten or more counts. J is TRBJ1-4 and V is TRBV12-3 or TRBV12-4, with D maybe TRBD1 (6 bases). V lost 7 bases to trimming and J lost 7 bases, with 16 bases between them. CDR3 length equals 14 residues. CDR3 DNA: TGTGCCAGCACTCTACAGGGTTCAGGTGAAAAACTGTTTTTT. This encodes CASTLQGSGEKLFF.

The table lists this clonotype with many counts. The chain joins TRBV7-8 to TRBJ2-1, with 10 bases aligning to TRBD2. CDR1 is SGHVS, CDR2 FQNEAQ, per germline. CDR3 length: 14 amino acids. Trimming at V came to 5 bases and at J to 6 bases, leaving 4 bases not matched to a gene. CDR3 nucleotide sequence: TGTGCCAGCAGCCCTCAGCGGGGGGGCAATGAGCAGTTCTTC. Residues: CASSPQRGGNEQFF.

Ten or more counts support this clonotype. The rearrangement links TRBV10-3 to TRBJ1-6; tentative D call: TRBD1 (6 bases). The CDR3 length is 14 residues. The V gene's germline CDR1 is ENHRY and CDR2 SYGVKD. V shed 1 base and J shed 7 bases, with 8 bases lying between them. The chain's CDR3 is CAISEYRENSPLHF. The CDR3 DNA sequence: TGTGCCATCAGTGAGTACAGGGAAAATTCACCCCTCCACTTT.

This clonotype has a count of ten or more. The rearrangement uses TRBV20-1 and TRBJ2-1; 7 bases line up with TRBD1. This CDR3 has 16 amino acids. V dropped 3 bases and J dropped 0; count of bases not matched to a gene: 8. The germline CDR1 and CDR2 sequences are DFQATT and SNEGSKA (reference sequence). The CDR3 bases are TGCAGTGCTAGTGCCCTGACAGGGAGCTCCTACAATGAGCAGTTCTTC. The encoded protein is CSASALTGSSYNEQFF.

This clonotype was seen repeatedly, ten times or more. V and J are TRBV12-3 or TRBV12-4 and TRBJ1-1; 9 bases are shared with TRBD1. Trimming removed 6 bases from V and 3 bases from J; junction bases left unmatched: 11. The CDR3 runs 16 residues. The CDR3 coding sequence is TGTGCCAGCAGCCGGGGGGACAGGGAGTATTACACTGAAGCTTTCTTT. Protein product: CASSRGDREYYTEAFF.

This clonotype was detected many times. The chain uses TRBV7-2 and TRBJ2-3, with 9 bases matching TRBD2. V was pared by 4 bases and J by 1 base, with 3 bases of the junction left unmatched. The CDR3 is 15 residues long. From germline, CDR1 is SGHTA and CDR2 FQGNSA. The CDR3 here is CASSSRTSGTDTQYF. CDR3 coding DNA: TGTGCCAGCAGCTCCCGGACTAGCGGCACAGATACGCAGTATTTT.